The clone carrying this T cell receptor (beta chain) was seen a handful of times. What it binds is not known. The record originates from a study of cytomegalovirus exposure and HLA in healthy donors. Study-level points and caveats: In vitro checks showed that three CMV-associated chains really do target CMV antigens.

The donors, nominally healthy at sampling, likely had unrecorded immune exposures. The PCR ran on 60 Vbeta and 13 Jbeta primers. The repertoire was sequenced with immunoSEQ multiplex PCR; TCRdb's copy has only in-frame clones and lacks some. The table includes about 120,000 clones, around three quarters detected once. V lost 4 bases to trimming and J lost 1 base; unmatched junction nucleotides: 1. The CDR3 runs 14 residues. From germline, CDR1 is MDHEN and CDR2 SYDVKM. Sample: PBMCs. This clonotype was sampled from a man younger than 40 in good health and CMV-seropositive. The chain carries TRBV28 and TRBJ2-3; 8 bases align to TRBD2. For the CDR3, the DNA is TGTGCCAGCAGTTCCGGGGGGGGCACAGATACGCAGTATTTT. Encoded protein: CASSSGGGTDTQYF.